This TCR beta chain was profiled in a study of T cell responses to AZD1222 COVID-19 vaccine. The V end was cut by 2 bases, the J end by 7 bases, with 8 bases between. The CDR3 runs 13 residues. Per the germline V gene, CDR1 is SEHNR and CDR2 is FQNEAQ (reference sequence). The table came from immunoSEQ multiplex PCR; TCRdb's copy has only in-frame clones and leaves some out. Among roughly 150,000 clones, about 93% were seen once, and the ten largest hold 6% to 7.5%. The clonotype was recovered from an adult who received the AZD1222 COVID-19 vaccine. The material sequenced was peripheral blood, taken 28 days after the second AZD1222 dose. The rearrangement joins TRBV7-9 to TRBJ1-4, with a possible D match to TRBD1 (6 bases). The CDR3 DNA reads as TGTGCCAGCAGCTTACGGGGGGCTGAAAAACTGTTTTTT. Translated, it gives CASSLRGAEKLFF.